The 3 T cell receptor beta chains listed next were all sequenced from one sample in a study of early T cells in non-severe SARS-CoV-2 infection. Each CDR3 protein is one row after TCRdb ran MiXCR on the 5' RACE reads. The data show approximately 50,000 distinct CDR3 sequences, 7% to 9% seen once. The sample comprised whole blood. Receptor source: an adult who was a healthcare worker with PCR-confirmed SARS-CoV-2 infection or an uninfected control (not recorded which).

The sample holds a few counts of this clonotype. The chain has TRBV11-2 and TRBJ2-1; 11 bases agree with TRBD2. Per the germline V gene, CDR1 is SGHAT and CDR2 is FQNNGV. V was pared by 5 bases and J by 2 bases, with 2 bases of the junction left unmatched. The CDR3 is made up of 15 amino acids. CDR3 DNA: TGTGCCAGCAGCCGTAGCGGGGGGGCCTACAATGAGCAGTTCTTC. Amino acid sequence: CASSRSGGAYNEQFF.

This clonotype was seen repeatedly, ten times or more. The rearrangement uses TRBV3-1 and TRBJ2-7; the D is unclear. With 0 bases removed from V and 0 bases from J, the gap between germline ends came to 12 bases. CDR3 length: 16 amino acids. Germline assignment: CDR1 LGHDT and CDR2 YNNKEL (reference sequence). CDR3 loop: CASSQDRFQYSYEQYF. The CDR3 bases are TGTGCCAGCAGCCAAGATCGATTTCAGTACTCCTACGAGCAGTACTTC.

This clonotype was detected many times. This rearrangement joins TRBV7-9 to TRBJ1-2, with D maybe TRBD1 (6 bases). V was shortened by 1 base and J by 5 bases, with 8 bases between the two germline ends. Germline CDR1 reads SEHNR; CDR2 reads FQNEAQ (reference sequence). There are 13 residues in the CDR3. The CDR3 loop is CASSLGTEYGYTF. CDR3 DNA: TGTGCCAGCAGCTTAGGGACAGAATATGGCTACACCTTC.